Judged by abundance, the clone carrying this T cell receptor beta chain is hyperexpanded. Its antigen remains unidentified. V lost 1 base and J lost 5, with 11 bases in between. Germline assignment: CDR1 MGHRA and CDR2 YSYEKL. The length of the CDR3 is 14 residues. The sample originates from a study of CD8+ T cells in alopecia areata. Study conclusions and caveats: TCR sharing was clearer in mice than between patients, perhaps partly owing to patient HLA diversity. Clonality in lesional scalp, especially alopecia totalis/universalis, exceeded that of normal scalp.

RNA extraction and reverse transcription yielded cDNA as sequencing template. TCRdb keeps only in-frame clones here, not all; method: immunoSEQ multiplex PCR. The sample comprises approximately 66,000 clones, approximately 61% of which are singletons, and around a sixth rests with the top ten. This material consisted of CD8+ T cells sorted from blood, taken at week 0. The chain employs TRBV4-1 and TRBJ1-1; D unresolved. The sequence was collected from a human donor with alopecia areata. CDR3 in DNA: TGCGCCAGCAGCCAAGTGAGTGCGAGAACTGAAGCTTTCTTT. It encodes CASSQVSARTEAFF.